The TCR beta chain described here comes from a study of blood T cells in healthy people across ages. Study conclusions and caveats: Older age went with lower TCR beta diversity per million T cells, in a roughly linear way.

This clonotype was counted only a few times. What it binds is unknown. Russia was home to the donors, healthy Caucasian individuals aged roughly 6 to 95. Primed by a sample-barcoded 5' primer and a J-beta primer mix, a second PCR proceeded for 7 to 11 cycles. Each cDNA molecule received a tag from a template-switch adaptor that had 12 random nucleotides. TCRdb re-called the 5' RACE reads through MiXCR, storing one row per CDR3 protein. Of 550,000 to 750,000 distinct CDR3 sequences listed, approximately 21% were seen once; the top ten hold 3% to 4%. Germline V gives CDR1 DFQATT, CDR2 SNEGSKA (reference sequence). This CDR3 region has 13 residues. J gave up 6 bases and V 3 bases, and 4 bases lay outside the gene matches.

The sequence derives from a man aged 65 to 85 in good health. Input material: blood. The chain links TRBV20-1 to TRBJ1-4, with TRBD1 identical over 7 bases. DNA for the CDR3: TGCAGTGCTAGTAGGGGGCACGATGAAAAACTGTTTTTT. This translates into CSASRGHDEKLFF.